What follows are 27 T cell receptor beta chains derived from one specimen sequenced in a study of Tregs in tolerant kidney transplant recipients. Generated by immunoSEQ multiplex PCR, the TCRdb table keeps only in-frame clones and is missing some. The data hold around 75,000 clones, with approximately 91% observed a single time. The sample in question was CD4+ T cells from blood, obtained before the transplant. These receptors all stem from a human donor who received a combined kidney and bone marrow transplant.

This rearrangement joins TRBV29-1 to TRBJ2-2; TRBD1 matches 9 bases. This CDR3 is 14 amino acids long. Trimming took 6 bases from V and 6 from J; bases not matched to a gene: 8. From germline, CDR1 is SQVTM and CDR2 ANQGSEA. The CDR3 coding sequence is TGCAGCGTGTGGACAGGGGAGTTTGCCGGGGAGCTGTTTTTT. Encoded protein: CSVWTGEFAGELFF.

The chain is built from TRBV29-1 and TRBJ2-5; 7 nucleotides align to TRBD2. V was pared by 5 bases and J by 5 bases, with 5 bases of the junction left unmatched. The germline V gene encodes CDR1 SQVTM and CDR2 ANQGSEA. The CDR3 sequence is 12 residues long. The CDR3 is CSVYAGEETQYF. The CDR3 DNA is TGCAGCGTTTATGCGGGAGAGGAGACCCAGTACTTC.

The chain uses TRBV30 and TRBJ2-5, with D tentatively TRBD1 (5 bases). The CDR3 is 13 amino acids. The V end was cut by 0 bases, the J end by 5 bases, with 10 bases between. Germline CDR1 is GTSNPN and CDR2 is SVGIG (reference sequence). The CDR3 bases are TGTGCCTGGAGTGTACGCAGGGCGGAGACCCAGTACTTC. Translating it yields CAWSVRRAETQYF. Full variable domain (missing parts from reference TRBV30 and TRBJ2-5): SQTIHQWPATLVQPVGSPLSLECTVEGTSNPNLYWYRQAAGRGLQLLFYSVGIGQISSEVPQNLSASRPQDRQFILSSKKLLLSDSGFYLCAWSVRRAETQYFGPGTRLLVL.

The chain uses TRBV7-2 and TRBJ2-7, with 9 bases identical to TRBD2. The germline gives CDR1 SGHTA, CDR2 FQGNSA. CDR3 length equals 15 residues. The ends lost 5 bases at V and 2 bases at J; junction bases unmatched: 7. CDR3 sequence (DNA): TGTGCCAGCAGCCAATCTAGCGGGAAAGCCTACGAGCAGTACTTC. It yields the protein CASSQSSGKAYEQYF.

The V gene is TRBV18, the J gene TRBJ2-5; D is undetermined. The V gene lost 5 bases and the J gene lost 0 bases, with 13 bases spanning the gap. The CDR3 runs 15 residues. Germline CDR1 reads KGHSH; CDR2 reads LQKENI. DNA of the CDR3: TGTGCCAGCTCAGTGGAGAAAATGTACCAAGAGACCCAGTACTTC. Its translation is CASSVEKMYQETQYF.

The chain is built from TRBV7-9 and TRBJ1-4; D not certain. CDR3 length: 14 amino acids. V was trimmed by 5 bases and J by 2 bases, leaving 9 bases between them. The V gene's germline CDR1 is SEHNR and CDR2 FQNEAQ (reference sequence). This CDR3 is CASSGSVTNEKLFF. CDR3 nucleotides: TGTGCCAGCAGCGGTTCAGTGACTAATGAAAAACTGTTTTTT. Supplemented by reference TRBV7-9 and TRBJ1-4, the full variable domain reads DTGVSQNPRHKITKRGQNVTFRCDPISEHNRLYWYRQTLGQGPEFLTYFQNEAQLEKSRLLSDRFSAERPKGSFSTLEIQRTEQGDSAMYLCASSGSVTNEKLFFGSGTQLSVL.

The V call is TRBV4-2, the J call TRBJ1-2; possible D gene TRBD1, 5 bases. Germline assignment: CDR1 LGHNA and CDR2 YNFKEQ. Trimming cost V 1 base and J 8 bases, with 17 bases left between them. There are 15 residues in the CDR3. The CDR3 nucleotides read TGTGCCAGCAGCCAAGGCGACTGGGGGGGTGAGGGCTACACCTTC. Its translation is CASSQGDWGGEGYTF.

The chain couples TRBV28 to TRBJ1-5; D is undetermined. V was trimmed by 5 bases and J by 4 bases, leaving 6 bases between them. Germline CDR1 MDHEN, CDR2 SYDVKM. This CDR3 contains 12 residues. CDR3 nucleotide sequence: TGTGCCAGCAGTCAACTGAATCAGCCCCAGCATTTT. Protein product: CASSQLNQPQHF. The whole variable domain, filled in from reference TRBV28 and TRBJ1-5, reads DVKVTQSSRYLVKRTGEKVFLECVQDMDHENMFWYRQDPGLGLRLIYFSYDVKMKEKGDIPEGYSVSREKKERFSLILESASTNQTSMYLCASSQLNQPQHFGDGTRLSIL.

The chain employs TRBV7-2 and TRBJ2-1; 7 bases agree with TRBD1. CDR3 length equals 16 residues. Per the germline V gene, CDR1 is SGHTA and CDR2 is FQGNSA. V trimming: 2 bases; J trimming: 0 bases; junction bases outside the gene matches: 4. The CDR3 coding sequence is TGTGCCAGCAGCTTACGGGACAGAATCTCCTACAATGAGCAGTTCTTC. As protein: CASSLRDRISYNEQFF.

V and J are TRBV7-9 and TRBJ2-7, with D unclear. V lost 5 bases, J lost 2 bases, and 16 bases lay in between. Germline CDR1 SEHNR, CDR2 FQNEAQ (reference sequence). The CDR3 loop spans 15 amino acids. The CDR3 sequence is CASSPPRGLTYEQYF. The CDR3 DNA is TGTGCCAGCAGCCCCCCCCGCGGCCTCACCTACGAGCAGTACTTC.

This chain joins TRBV6-4 and TRBJ2-1, with 8 positions matching TRBD2. CDR3 length: 15 amino acids. The V gene end was trimmed by 8 bases and the J gene end by 2 bases; junction bases not matched to a gene: 8. CDR1 and CDR2 from the germline V gene are MRHNA and SNTAGT. CDR3 protein: CASPLAGSTYNEQFF. DNA for the CDR3: TGTGCCAGCCCCCTAGCGGGTTCGACCTACAATGAGCAGTTCTTC.

V and J are TRBV5-4 and TRBJ2-1; 9 bases agree with TRBD2. The V gene end was trimmed by 6 bases and the J gene end by 6 bases; junction bases not matched to a gene: 13. CDR3 length: 16 residues. Germline CDR1 is SGHNT and CDR2 is YYREEE (reference sequence). The CDR3 bases are TGTGCCAGCACCCCGCCGGGGGCGGGGGGGCGCAATGAGCAGTTCTTC. It yields the protein CASTPPGAGGRNEQFF.

The chain couples TRBV5-6 to TRBJ2-2, with 11 bases lining up with TRBD2. The germline V gene encodes CDR1 SGHDT and CDR2 YYEEEE. Unmatched junction bases numbered 5, after V lost 5 bases and J lost 5 bases. This CDR3 region has 15 residues. CDR3 bases: TGTGCCAGCAGGCAGACTAGCGGGAAAACCGGGGAGCTGTTTTTT. Translation gives CASRQTSGKTGELFF.

V and J are TRBV5-6 and TRBJ2-2, with TRBD2 matching 13 bases. This CDR3 has 17 residues. Germline loops: CDR1 SGHDT, CDR2 YYEEEE. J lost 3 bases, V lost 3 bases, and 5 bases had no gene match. The CDR3 sequence: CASSSGLAGVHTGELFF. For the CDR3, the DNA is TGTGCCAGCAGCTCCGGACTAGCGGGAGTTCACACCGGGGAGCTGTTTTTT.

The chain couples TRBV7-6 to TRBJ2-3; no clear D gene. V shed 3 bases and J shed 2 bases, with 9 bases lying between them. Germline V lookup: CDR1 SGHVS, CDR2 FNYEAQ. The CDR3 has 14 residues. CDR3 bases: TGTGCCAGCAGCTTGGCGGATTACACAGATACGCAGTATTTT. Residues: CASSLADYTDTQYF.

The genes are TRBV7-8 and TRBJ2-7; D perhaps matches TRBD2 (6 bases). From germline, CDR1 is SGHVS and CDR2 FQNEAQ. V gave up 1 base and J gave up 0 bases, with 13 bases separating them. This CDR3 is built from 16 residues. CDR3 nucleotide sequence: TGTGCCAGCAGCTTAGTTGGACTACCAACCTCCTACGAGCAGTACTTC. This sequence encodes CASSLVGLPTSYEQYF.

J is TRBJ2-7 and V is TRBV7-5; the listed D gene, TRBD2, was not tested against the DNA. TRBV7-5 is a known pseudogene. This CDR3 spans 15 amino acids. Here the CDR3 DNA reads TGTGCCAGAAGCCGCCGGGTGGTCTCCCTCTACGAGCAGTACTTC. Translation gives CARSRRVVSLYEQYF.

This clone showed up just once. The gene calls are TRBV6-1 and TRBJ1-5; perhaps TRBD1 as D (5 bases). The CDR3 has 14 amino acids. Germline lookup yields CDR1 MNHNS and CDR2 SASEGT. V lost 7 bases to trimming and J lost 6 bases, with 16 bases between them. The CDR3 sequence is CASTTRGYGQPQHF. The CDR3 nucleotides read TGTGCCAGCACCACTCGGGGGTACGGTCAGCCCCAGCATTTT.

The count of this clone is one. The V gene is TRBV5-4, the J gene TRBJ2-1; 7 nucleotides line up with TRBD1. Trimming cost V 4 bases and J 9 bases; bases outside gene matches: 4. This CDR3 is 12 amino acids long. Per germline, CDR1 SGHNT and CDR2 YYREEE (reference sequence). CDR3 residues: CASSPRGSEQFF. The CDR3 DNA follows: TGTGCCAGCAGCCCCAGGGGGAGTGAGCAGTTCTTC.

The rearrangement links TRBV18 to TRBJ2-1; tentative D call: TRBD2 (5 bases). This CDR3 has 17 residues. Germline loops: CDR1 KGHSH, CDR2 LQKENI. Deletions cut 1 base from V and 5 bases from J, with 18 bases between. This CDR3 reads CASSPRATAAENNEQFF. The CDR3 bases are TGTGCCAGCTCACCACGGGCAACAGCGGCTGAAAACAATGAGCAGTTCTTC.

The table lists this clone with a count of one. The chain has TRBV28 and TRBJ1-3; D is unclear. In germline, CDR1 is MDHEN, CDR2 SYDVKM. CDR3 size: 14 residues. The germline V and J ends were trimmed by 5 bases and 2 bases, with 10 bases remaining between them. This CDR3 is CASSVSKPGNTIYF. The CDR3 DNA sequence: TGTGCCAGCAGTGTTTCTAAACCTGGAAACACCATATATTTT.

The CDR3 loop reads CASSFVGTSGGISYNEQFF. The CDR3 bases are TGCGCCAGCAGCTTCGTAGGAACTAGCGGGGGGATCTCCTACAATGAGCAGTTCTTC. V and J are TRBV5-1 and TRBJ2-1; 12 bases align to TRBD2. The V gene end was trimmed by 2 bases and the J gene end by 0 bases; junction bases not matched to a gene: 9. The germline CDR1 and CDR2 sequences are SGHRS and YFSETQ. The CDR3 runs 19 residues.

This clone was counted once. The CDR3 nucleotides are TGTGCCAGCAGCTTAGTTCTTCGCGCAAACGGCAATCAGCCCCAGCATTTT. This encodes CASSLVLRANGNQPQHF. V gene TRBV7-8 combines with J gene TRBJ1-5, with D unclear. The CDR3 covers 17 residues. Per the germline V gene, CDR1 is SGHVS and CDR2 is FQNEAQ. Between the trimmed V and J ends, which lost 1 base and 2 bases, there was a span of 15 bases.

This chain connects TRBV20-1 to TRBJ2-5; D uncertain. CDR1 is DFQATT and CDR2 is SNEGSKA in the germline V gene (reference sequence). The CDR3 has 11 amino acids. V gave up 5 bases and J gave up 1 base, with 5 bases separating them. The CDR3 coding sequence is TGCAGTGCTCCGGGCCAAGAGACCCAGTACTTC. Translation: CSAPGQETQYF.

The chain recombines TRBV2 with TRBJ2-1, with D possibly being TRBD2 (5 bases). This CDR3 spans 15 amino acids. From germline, CDR1 is SNHLY and CDR2 FYNNEI. Trimming shortened V by 0 bases and J by 4 bases, and 10 bases separated the two germline ends. The CDR3 here is CASSEAGGRYNEQFF. For the CDR3, the DNA is TGTGCCAGCAGTGAAGCGGGTGGGAGATACAATGAGCAGTTCTTC. The whole variable domain, filled in from reference TRBV2 and TRBJ2-1, reads EPEVTQTPSHQVTQMGQEVILRCVPISNHLYFYWYRQILGQKVEFLVSFYNNEISEKSEIFDDQFSVERPDGSNFTLKIRSTKLEDSAMYFCASSEAGGRYNEQFFGPGTRLTVL.

The chain carries TRBV9 and TRBJ2-3; 9 nucleotides line up with TRBD2. The CDR3 length is 19 residues. V shed 0 bases, J shed 4 bases, and the junction held 15 bases outside the gene matches. Per germline, CDR1 SGDLS and CDR2 YYNGEE. The CDR3 DNA reads TGTGCCAGCAGCGTAGGTCTCAGTGGCGGGAGGGCCCGGGCAGATACGCAGTATTTT. It codes for CASSVGLSGGRARADTQYF.

This clone occurred a few times. The chain combines TRBV29-1 with TRBJ1-1, with 12 bases aligning to TRBD1. The trim removed 6 bases at V and 0 bases at J, leaving 2 bases unmatched. The CDR3 runs to 14 residues. CDR1 and CDR2 from the germline V gene are SQVTM and ANQGSEA. CDR3 residues: CSVGTGGLNTEAFF. The CDR3 DNA follows: TGCAGCGTCGGGACAGGGGGCTTGAACACTGAAGCTTTCTTT.